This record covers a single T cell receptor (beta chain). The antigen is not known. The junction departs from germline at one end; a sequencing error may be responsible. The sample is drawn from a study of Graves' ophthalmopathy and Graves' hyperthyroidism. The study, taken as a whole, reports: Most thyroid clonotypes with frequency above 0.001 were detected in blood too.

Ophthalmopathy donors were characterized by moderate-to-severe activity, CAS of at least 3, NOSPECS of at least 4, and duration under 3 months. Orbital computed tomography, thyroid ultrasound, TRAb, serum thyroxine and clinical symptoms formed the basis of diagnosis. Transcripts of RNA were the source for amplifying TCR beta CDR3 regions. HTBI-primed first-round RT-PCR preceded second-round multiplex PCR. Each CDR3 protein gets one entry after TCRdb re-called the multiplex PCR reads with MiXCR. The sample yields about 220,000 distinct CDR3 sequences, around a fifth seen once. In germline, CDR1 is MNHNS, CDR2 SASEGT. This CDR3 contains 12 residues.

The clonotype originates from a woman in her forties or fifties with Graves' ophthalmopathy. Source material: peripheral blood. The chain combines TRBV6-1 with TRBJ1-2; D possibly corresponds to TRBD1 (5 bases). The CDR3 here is CASIDRGYGYIF. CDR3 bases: TGTGCCAGCATCGACAGAGGCTATGGCTACATCTTC.